The 31 T cell receptor beta chains given below trace back to one sample, sequenced in a study of T cells in women clearing cervical HPV infection. Assay used: immunoSEQ multiplex PCR; TCRdb lists only in-frame clones, some missing. The repertoire table contains 29,000 or so clones. The material sequenced was blood buffy coat. All receptors derive from a woman aged 18 to 75 with a cervical HPV16 infection that either progressed to CIN3+ or cleared (not recorded which).

A word on this clone: The read halts 3 residues ahead of the CDR3 end, with the missing end drawn from the germline J gene. The rearrangement links TRBV20-1 to TRBJ1-2; TRBD1 matches 9 bases. This CDR3 contains 13 residues. V gave up 3 bases and J gave up 6 bases; unmatched junction bases: 5. Germline V lookup: CDR1 DFQATT, CDR2 SNEGSKA (reference sequence). The CDR3 region is CSASVGQGNGYTF. The part of the CDR3 DNA that was read is TGCAGTGCTAGCGTAGGACAGGGGAATGGC.

A note on this clone: The missing CDR3 end, 3 residues past where the read stops, is filled in from the germline J gene. The chain has TRBV7-7 and TRBJ2-2, with 7 nucleotides matching TRBD1. V trimming: 5 bases; J trimming: 4 bases; junction bases outside the gene matches: 4. From germline, CDR1 is SSHAT and CDR2 FNYEAQ (reference sequence). The CDR3 has 14 residues. The CDR3 reads CASSLDRATGELFF. CDR3 DNA, as far as it was read: TGTGCCAGCAGCCTAGACAGGGCCACCGGGGAG.

Note on this clone: Sequencing ends 3 residues short of the CDR3 end; the germline J gene provides the rest. This rearrangement joins TRBV11-2 to TRBJ2-7; D may be TRBD1 or TRBD2 (5 bases each). The germline gives CDR1 SGHAT, CDR2 FQNNGV. CDR3 length equals 14 residues. Trimming removed 0 bases at V and 5 bases at J, with 11 bases between. The CDR3 protein is CASSLDPGSHEQYF. The part of the CDR3 DNA that was read is TGTGCCAGCAGCTTAGATCCAGGGAGTCACGAG.

Notes on this clone: From the germline J gene comes the end of the CDR3, since the read stops 3 residues before it. The chain has TRBV20-1 and TRBJ2-3; 7 bases line up with TRBD2. V gave up 6 bases and J gave up 5 bases; unmatched junction bases: 8. Germline V gene sequence: CDR1 DFQATT, CDR2 SNEGSKA (reference sequence). The CDR3 consists of 13 residues. This CDR3 reads CSARREKLDTQYF. CDR3 bases read: TGCAGTGCCCGGCGGGAGAAGCTAGATACG.

With respect to this clone: The read terminates 3 residues ahead of where the CDR3 ends, so the germline J gene completes it. The rearrangement joins TRBV5-1 to TRBJ1-1; D perhaps matches TRBD1 (5 bases). Germline CDR1 is SGHRS and CDR2 is YFSETQ. The CDR3 covers 13 residues. The CDR3 here is CASSLGDREEAFF. CDR3 bases read: TGCGCCAGCAGCTTGGGAGACAGAGAAGAA.

Turning to this clone: The read comes to an end 3 residues before the CDR3 does, leaving the germline J gene to fill in the end. The J gene is TRBJ2-1, the V gene TRBV7-6; 12 bases line up with TRBD2. Trimming took 6 bases from V and 8 from J; bases not matched to a gene: 11. CDR3 length: 16 residues. CDR1 SGHVS and CDR2 FNYEAQ come from the germline V gene. CDR3 amino acids: CASSLVLAGGPDEQFF. The sequenced part of the CDR3 DNA is TGTGCCAGCAGTCTAGTCCTAGCGGGAGGGCCCGATGAG.

Regarding this clone: The CDR3 is cut off 3 residues early in the read; its end comes from the germline J gene. V is TRBV2 and J is TRBJ2-2, with D possibly matching TRBD1 (6 bases). The CDR3 runs to 17 residues. Germline V gives CDR1 SNHLY, CDR2 FYNNEI. V was shortened by 7 bases and J by 5 bases, with 23 bases between the two germline ends. The CDR3 DNA, read in part, is TGTGCCAGCAACCCGGGACAACTCAAGATAAGAACCGGGGAG. Translated, it gives CASNPGQLKIRTGE. The whole CDR3 sequence reads CASNPGQLKIRTGELFF.

Its frequency marks this clone as medium-sized (0.01 to 0.1%). The sequenced part of the CDR3 DNA is TGCAGCGTTGGCGTAGAGACC. Its protein product is CSVGVET. The CDR3 as a whole reads CSVGVETQYF. This chain uses TRBV29-1 with TRBJ2-5; D is uncertain. The CDR3 is cut off 3 residues early in the read; its end comes from the germline J gene. The ends were cut back, 4 bases at V and 4 bases at J, with 4 bases in the middle. The length of the CDR3 is 10 residues. Germline V gene data show CDR1 as SQVTM and CDR2 as ANQGSEA.

A remark on this clone: Read coverage stops 3 residues before the CDR3 terminus; the germline J gene supplies the remainder. The chain has TRBV5-4 and TRBJ2-7; TRBD1 agrees at 8 bases. V trimming: 0 bases; J trimming: 5 bases; junction bases outside the gene matches: 1. Germline CDR1 is SGHNT and CDR2 is YYREEE (reference sequence). This CDR3 is built from 13 residues. The DNA read from the CDR3 is TGTGCCAGCAGCTTGGCAGGGGGCAACGAG. It translates to CASSLAGGNE. The whole CDR3 protein is CASSLAGGNEQYF. Full variable domain (remainder filled in from reference TRBV5-4 and TRBJ2-7): ETGVTQSPTHLIKTRGQQVTLRCSSQSGHNTVSWYQQALGQGPQFIFQYYREEENGRGNFPPRFSGLQFPNYSSELNVNALELDDSALYLCASSLAGGNEQYFGPGTRLTVT.

With regard to this clone: The CDR3 end is not reached by the read, which stops 3 residues before it; the germline J gene fills it in. The chain joins TRBV5-1 to TRBJ1-6; D is perhaps TRBD1 (5 bases). V shed 0 bases and J shed 0 bases, with 7 bases lying between them. The length of the CDR3 is 16 residues. Germline V CDR1 and CDR2: SGHRS, YFSETQ. The CDR3 here is CASSLAGSSYNSPLHF. The DNA read from the CDR3 is TGCGCCAGCAGCTTGGCAGGGAGCTCCTATAATTCACCC.

On this clone: With the read ending 3 residues before the CDR3 end, the germline J gene is used to fill in that end. The gene calls are TRBV12-3 or TRBV12-4 and TRBJ2-1, with TRBD2 identical over 9 bases. The ends lost 6 bases at V and 3 bases at J; junction bases unmatched: 3. The CDR3 loop spans 14 amino acids. The CDR3 sequence: CASRIAGVYNEQFF. The covered CDR3 bases are TGTGCCAGCAGGATAGCGGGAGTCTACAATGAG.

Details on this clone: Read coverage stops 3 residues before the CDR3 terminus; the germline J gene supplies the remainder. The chain couples TRBV7-9 to TRBJ2-7; D ambiguous. Trimming stripped 5 bases from V and 2 bases from J, with 10 bases between. Germline V lookup: CDR1 SEHNR, CDR2 FQNEAQ (reference sequence). The CDR3 length is 13 residues. CDR3 in amino acids: CASSPLAAYEQYF. Partial CDR3 DNA: TGTGCCAGCAGCCCCTTAGCCGCCTACGAG.

To note about this clone: Coverage ceases 3 residues before the CDR3 finishes, and the germline J gene fills in the end. V gene TRBV29-1 combines with J gene TRBJ1-2; D not resolved. The CDR3 is 11 amino acids. V shed 6 bases and J shed 3 bases, with 8 bases lying between them. Germline values: CDR1 SQVTM, CDR2 ANQGSEA. The CDR3 protein is CSVGGYYGYTF. Partial CDR3 DNA: TGCAGCGTAGGAGGGTACTATGGC.

Details on this clone: The read terminates 3 residues before the CDR3 end, so the remaining end is supplied by the germline J gene. This sequence joins TRBV20-1 and TRBJ2-3; TRBD2 aligns across 13 bases. V lost 5 bases to trimming and J lost 4 bases; unmatched junction nucleotides: 3. The CDR3 spans 14 residues. CDR1 is DFQATT and CDR2 is SNEGSKA in the germline V gene (reference sequence). The sequenced part of the CDR3 DNA is TGCAGTGCTTGGACTAGCGGGGGAGCAGATACG. It is translated as CSAWTSGGADT. The full CDR3 reads CSAWTSGGADTQYF.

As concerns this clone: The missing CDR3 end, 3 residues past where the read stops, is filled in from the germline J gene. The chain carries TRBV7-6 and TRBJ1-4, with 10 bases identical to TRBD1. CDR1 and CDR2 from the germline V gene are SGHVS and FNYEAQ. The V segment lost 5 bases and the J segment 1 base; nucleotides outside the gene matches: 4. This CDR3 region has 16 residues. This chain's CDR3 is CASSPTGGLTNEKLFF. The part of the CDR3 DNA that was read is TGTGCCAGCAGCCCGACAGGGGGCCTAACTAATGAAAAA. Based on the CDR3 plus reference TRBV7-6 and TRBJ1-4, the full variable domain is GAGVSQSPRYKVTKRGQDVALRCDPISGHVSLYWYRQALGQGPEFLTYFNYEAQQDKSGLPNDRFSAERPEGSISTLTIQRTEQRDSAMYRCASSPTGGLTNEKLFFGSGTQLSVL.

With regard to this clone: The read is 3 residues too short to cover the CDR3 end, so that end is filled in from the germline J gene. This rearrangement joins TRBV20-1 to TRBJ2-3; 9 bases agree with TRBD2. The V and J ends lost 3 bases and 4 bases, in that order; junction bases with no gene match: 20. Germline CDR1 reads DFQATT; CDR2 reads SNEGSKA (reference sequence). The CDR3 has 19 residues. CDR3 DNA (partial): TGCAGTGCTAGGAGCACCTCAGTTGTAGCGGGGGTTGACGCAGATACG. This gives the protein CSARSTSVVAGVDADT. The complete CDR3 reads CSARSTSVVAGVDADTQYF.

Of note for this clone: The CDR3 is cut off 3 residues early in the read; its end comes from the germline J gene. This chain links TRBV18 with TRBJ1-5; 7 nucleotides line up with TRBD1. The CDR3 runs 14 residues. V gave up 4 bases and J gave up 6 bases; unmatched junction bases: 6. Germline assignment: CDR1 KGHSH and CDR2 LQKENI. Incomplete CDR3 DNA: TGTGCCAGCTCACTGAGACAGGGAAGTCAGCCC. Protein: CASSLRQGSQP. The full CDR3 is CASSLRQGSQPQHF.

The part of the CDR3 DNA that was read is TGTGCCTCGAAAATCCAGTTAACGTATGGGGCCAACGTC. It specifies CASKIQLTYGANV. The entire CDR3 protein is CASKIQLTYGANVLTF. This chain uses TRBV30 with TRBJ2-6; the D is unclear. Read sequence stops 3 residues before the CDR3 end, and the germline J gene provides the missing end. Per the germline V gene, CDR1 is GTSNPN and CDR2 is SVGIG (reference sequence). The CDR3 spans 16 residues. With 7 bases removed from V and 3 bases from J, the gap between germline ends came to 19 bases.

A note on this clone: Coverage ceases 3 residues before the CDR3 finishes, and the germline J gene fills in the end. V is TRBV7-9 and J is TRBJ2-5; 8 nucleotides match TRBD1. CDR3 length: 14 amino acids. V shed 5 bases and J 5 bases; nucleotides not matched to a gene: 7. Germline V gene data show CDR1 as SEHNR and CDR2 as FQNEAQ (reference sequence). CDR3 protein: CASSPGQGRETQYF. The part of the CDR3 DNA that was read is TGTGCCAGCAGCCCCGGACAGGGCAGGGAGACC.

In the case of this clone: The CDR3 extends 3 residues past the end of the read, so its final part is completed from the germline J gene. This sequence joins TRBV12-3 or TRBV12-4 and TRBJ1-5, with D possibly matching TRBD1 (6 bases). V was clipped by 4 bases and J by 0 bases, with 10 bases between them. There are 15 residues in the CDR3. The CDR3 is CASSSQGNSNQPQHF. The sequenced part of the CDR3 DNA is TGTGCCAGCAGTTCTCAGGGGAATAGCAATCAGCCC.

Of note for this clone: The read gets to within 3 residues of the CDR3 end, and the germline J gene fills in the rest. The chain combines TRBV11-3 with TRBJ2-3; 8 positions agree with TRBD2. The CDR3 contains 15 residues. V gave up 5 bases and J gave up 1 base; unmatched junction bases: 5. CDR1 and CDR2 (germline): SGHNT, YENEEA. CDR3 DNA (partial): TGTGCCAGCAGCCCGGGAGGGGGGGGCACAGATACG. It translates to CASSPGGGGTDT. The whole CDR3 reads CASSPGGGGTDTQYF. Based on the CDR3 plus reference TRBV11-3 and TRBJ2-3, the full variable domain is EAGVVQSPRYKIIEKKQPVAFWCNPISGHNTLYWYLQNLGQGPELLIRYENEEAVDDSQLPKDRFSAERLKGVDSTLKIQPAELGDSAVYLCASSPGGGGTDTQYFGPGTRLTVL.

Note on this clone: One end of the junction fails to match germline, which may point to a read error. The sequenced fragment ends 3 residues before the CDR3 boundary, so the rest is inferred from the germline J gene. This chain connects TRBV12-5 to TRBJ2-5; 9 positions agree with TRBD1. The CDR3 sequence is 15 residues long. Germline values: CDR1 LGHNT, CDR2 FRNRAP. The CDR3 bases that were read are TGTGCTAGTGCTTTGGACAGGGGAGTTTCAGAGACC. This gives the protein CASALDRGVSET. The whole CDR3 protein is CASALDRGVSETQYF.

The CDR3 is CASSSLAGAPYEQYF. Partial CDR3 DNA: TGTGCCAGCAGCTCACTAGCGGGGGCTCCCTACGAG. The V and J genes are TRBV7-9 and TRBJ2-7, with 11 bases identical to TRBD2. The read terminates 3 residues ahead of where the CDR3 ends, so the germline J gene completes it. Germline trimming cut 4 bases from V and 2 bases from J; bases unmatched to any gene: 4. This CDR3 has 15 amino acids. CDR1 and CDR2 from the germline V gene are SEHNR and FQNEAQ (reference sequence).

As regards this clone: The read terminates 3 residues ahead of where the CDR3 ends, so the germline J gene completes it. The chain links TRBV18 to TRBJ2-2; 8 bases fit TRBD2. From germline, CDR1 is KGHSH and CDR2 LQKENI. J was trimmed by 4 bases and V by 6 bases; bases with no gene match: 10. The CDR3 has 16 residues. Partial CDR3 DNA: TGTGCCAGCTCCAACCGAGCGGGAGCAGGCACCGGGGAG. This sequence encodes CASSNRAGAGTGE. In full, the CDR3 reads CASSNRAGAGTGELFF.

A note on this clone: The read halts 3 residues ahead of the CDR3 end, with the missing end drawn from the germline J gene. This chain uses TRBV12-5 with TRBJ2-3; maybe TRBD2 (6 bases). There are 14 residues in the CDR3. The germline V gene encodes CDR1 LGHNT and CDR2 FRNRAP. V dropped 1 base and J dropped 3 bases, with 8 bases sitting between them. The sequenced part of the CDR3 DNA is TGTGCTAGTGGTTTGGGCGGGGAGACAGATACG. It encodes CASGLGGETDT. The full CDR3 is CASGLGGETDTQYF.

To note about this clone: The read ends 3 residues before the CDR3 terminus; that terminus is restored from the germline J gene. The gene calls are TRBV5-5 and TRBJ1-1; TRBD1 is a possible D gene (5 bases). V was shortened by 2 bases and J by 4 bases, with 6 bases between the two germline ends. CDR1 and CDR2 (germline): SGHKS, YYEKEE (reference sequence). CDR3 length: 12 amino acids. The CDR3 sequence: CASSFGGTEAFF. CDR3 bases read: TGTGCCAGCAGCTTCGGGGGCACTGAA.

For this clone: The read stops 3 residues short of the end of the CDR3; the missing end is completed from the germline J gene. The chain couples TRBV18 to TRBJ1-2, with a tentative D call TRBD1 (6 bases). In germline, CDR1 is KGHSH, CDR2 LQKENI. This CDR3 spans 14 amino acids. The CDR3 sequence: CASSPKAGAYDYTF. The sequenced CDR3 bases are TGTGCCAGCTCACCCAAAGCGGGGGCCTACGAC. The full variable domain, completed using reference TRBV18 and TRBJ1-2, is NAGVMQNPRHLVRRRGQEARLRCSPMKGHSHVYWYRQLPEEGLKFMVYLQKENIIDESGMPKERFSAEFPKEGPSILRIQQVVRGDSAAYFCASSPKAGAYDYTFGSGTRLTVV.

CDR3 loop: CASSLDRVTEAFF. The covered CDR3 bases are TGTGCCAGCAGCTTGGATCGGGTCACTGAA. The rearrangement joins TRBV5-4 to TRBJ1-1; D gene ambiguous. The read ends 3 residues early relative to the CDR3; the germline J gene fills the gap. The CDR3 has 13 amino acids. Germline-derived CDR1 and CDR2 are SGHNT and YYREEE (reference sequence). V was cut by 0 bases and J by 4 bases, with 7 bases left in between.

For this clone: The read ends 3 residues shy of where the CDR3 ends; the end is completed using the germline J gene. This chain links TRBV19 with TRBJ2-5; 10 bases fit TRBD1. The germline gives CDR1 LNHDA, CDR2 SQIVND (reference sequence). V was pared by 5 bases and J by 5 bases, with 8 bases of the junction left unmatched. This CDR3 has 15 residues. The part of the CDR3 DNA that was read is TGTGCCAGTAGTGGACCGGGACAGGGGTTTGAGACC. Protein product: CASSGPGQGFET. The complete CDR3 protein is CASSGPGQGFETQYF.

With respect to this clone: The read finishes 3 residues shy of the CDR3 end, and the germline J gene is used to complete it. The chain couples TRBV12-3 or TRBV12-4 to TRBJ2-7, with D possibly being TRBD1 (6 bases). Trimming took 6 bases from V and 6 from J, leaving 18 bases between them. CDR3 length: 14 amino acids. CDR3 DNA, as far as it was read: TGTGCCAGCAGCCAACACCCCAGGGGTAGCGAG. This sequence encodes CASSQHPRGSE. The whole CDR3 sequence is CASSQHPRGSEQYF.

Comment on this clone: The CDR3 is cut off 3 residues early in the read; its end comes from the germline J gene. The V call is TRBV6-2 or TRBV6-3, the J call TRBJ2-7; a possible D gene is TRBD2 (7 bases). This CDR3 spans 15 amino acids. The ends were cut back, 3 bases at V and 3 bases at J, with 15 bases in the middle. The germline CDR1 and CDR2 sequences are MNHEY and SVGEGT. CDR3 loop: CASSYIGGASYEQYF. Partial CDR3 DNA: TGTGCCAGCAGTTATATAGGGGGGGCAAGCTACGAG.